What follows are 19 T cell receptor beta chains derived from one specimen sequenced in a study of blood T cell repertoires in COVID-19. The table came from immunoSEQ multiplex PCR; TCRdb's copy has only in-frame clones and leaves some out. The data hold about 21,000 clones, with about three quarters observed a single time. The source material was peripheral blood. All receptors derive from a man between 60 and 75 years old with active COVID-19.

The rearrangement uses TRBV24-1 and TRBJ2-7, with D tentatively TRBD2 (7 bases). The CDR3 runs to 18 residues. Germline loops: CDR1 KGHDR, CDR2 SFDVKD. V was clipped by 4 bases and J by 4 bases, with 25 bases between them. In DNA, the CDR3 is TGTGCCACCAGTGAACACCTGGGGGGGGGCCAAACGTCTTACGAGCAGTACTTC. Protein product: CATSEHLGGGQTSYEQYF.

V gene TRBV28 combines with J gene TRBJ2-3; 9 bases are shared with TRBD2. V lost 5 bases to trimming and J lost 2 bases; unmatched junction nucleotides: 5. Germline loops: CDR1 MDHEN, CDR2 SYDVKM. The CDR3 is 15 amino acids. The CDR3 coding sequence is TGTGCCAGCAGTCGGACTAGCGACTCCACAGATACGCAGTATTTT. Protein product: CASSRTSDSTDTQYF.

The chain carries TRBV25-1 and TRBJ2-3; D is possibly TRBD1 (6 bases). Germline values: CDR1 MGHDK, CDR2 SYGVNS. The ends were cut back, 8 bases at V and 3 bases at J, with 12 bases in the middle. The CDR3 totals 13 residues. CDR3 bases: TGTGCCAGCCGGACAGCGGTAACAGATACGCAGTATTTT. Its translation: CASRTAVTDTQYF.

This clone was seen just once. This chain links TRBV29-1 with TRBJ2-3; no definite D call. The V end lost 8 bases, the J end lost 4 bases, and 13 bases lay between the germline ends. This CDR3 is 12 amino acids long. Germline CDR1 is SQVTM and CDR2 is ANQGSEA. The CDR3 region has the DNA TGCAGCTACACCCCCCTGGCAGATACGCAGTATTTT. The encoded protein is CSYTPLADTQYF.

V and J are TRBV5-1 and TRBJ2-1; 7 positions match TRBD2. V was clipped by 0 bases and J by 5 bases; unmatched bases: 5. CDR1 is SGHRS and CDR2 is YFSETQ in the germline V gene. This CDR3 has 15 amino acids. CDR3 in DNA: TGCGCCAGCAGCTTGGAGACTAGCCTAAACAATGAGCAGTTCTTC. The encoded protein is CASSLETSLNNEQFF.

The chain carries TRBV6-1 and TRBJ1-2, with a tentative D call TRBD1 (5 bases). V lost 0 bases and J lost 5, with 13 bases in between. This CDR3 comprises 15 residues. The germline CDR1 and CDR2 sequences are MNHNS and SASEGT. CDR3 coding DNA: TGTGCCAGCAGTGAAGCTCCCAGGGTCTATTATGGCTACACCTTC. The encoded protein is CASSEAPRVYYGYTF.

This clone appeared once. This chain joins TRBV15 and TRBJ2-3, with 10 bases matching TRBD2. The CDR3 runs to 16 residues. The V and J ends lost 1 base and 5 bases, in that order; junction bases with no gene match: 6. From germline, CDR1 is LNHNV and CDR2 YYDKDF (reference sequence). In DNA, the CDR3 is TGTGCCACCAGCAGAGGGGCTCTAGCGGGAGTAGATACGCAGTATTTT. As protein: CATSRGALAGVDTQYF.

For the CDR3, the DNA is TGTGCCAGCAGTTACGGGACTAGCGGGAATGAGCAGTTCTTC. Its translation: CASSYGTSGNEQFF. The chain has TRBV6-6 and TRBJ2-1; 12 nucleotides align to TRBD2. V was clipped by 2 bases and J by 7 bases; unmatched bases: 0. Germline values: CDR1 MNHNY, CDR2 SVGAGI (reference sequence). The CDR3 covers 14 residues.

The chain carries TRBV7-9 and TRBJ2-1; 9 bases line up with TRBD1. Germline-derived CDR1 and CDR2 are SEHNR and FQNEAQ (reference sequence). With V trimmed by 7 bases and J by 3 bases, 19 bases remained unmatched. The CDR3 runs to 19 residues. The CDR3 DNA follows: TGTGCCAGCACCCCCAGGTGGAGGACAGGGGATTTTAGCTACAATGAGCAGTTCTTC. It yields the protein CASTPRWRTGDFSYNEQFF.

The chain recombines TRBV25-1 with TRBJ1-2, with D perhaps matching TRBD1 (5 bases). The germline gives CDR1 MGHDK, CDR2 SYGVNS. CDR3 length: 14 residues. V was cut by 5 bases and J by 0 bases, with 10 bases left in between. The CDR3 region has the DNA TGTGCCAGCAGTCTCCAGGGATCTAACTATGGCTACACCTTC. It is translated as CASSLQGSNYGYTF.

This clone is labeled as medium-sized. The J gene is TRBJ1-1, the V gene TRBV7-9; D unclear. V lost 4 bases and J lost 4, with 10 bases in between. CDR1 is SEHNR, CDR2 FQNEAQ, per germline (reference sequence). The CDR3 runs to 13 residues. DNA for the CDR3: TGTGCCAGCAGCTCCGGCCCGGGCACTGAAGCTTTCTTT. It codes for CASSSGPGTEAFF.

The chain links TRBV4-3 to TRBJ2-7; 7 nucleotides match TRBD1. V was pared by 0 bases and J by 4 bases, with 12 bases of the junction left unmatched. This CDR3 is built from 17 residues. CDR1 is LGHNA, CDR2 YSLEER, per germline. The CDR3 sequence is CASSQDRTGTAHYEQYF. The DNA of the CDR3 is TGCGCCAGCAGCCAAGATCGCACCGGGACAGCCCATTACGAGCAGTACTTC.

The chain is built from TRBV6-2 or TRBV6-3 and TRBJ2-5; 8 nucleotides line up with TRBD2. Germline V lookup: CDR1 MNHEY, CDR2 SVGEGT. V was clipped by 0 bases and J by 1 base; unmatched bases: 1. CDR3 length: 15 residues. The CDR3 region is CASSYSGLAQETQYF. Here the CDR3 DNA reads TGTGCCAGCAGTTACTCCGGACTAGCCCAAGAGACCCAGTACTTC.

The chain joins TRBV24-1 to TRBJ2-2; tentative D call: TRBD1 (5 bases). Per germline, CDR1 KGHDR and CDR2 SFDVKD. This CDR3 is 15 amino acids long. V was trimmed by 4 bases and J by 6 bases, leaving 14 bases between them. The CDR3 here is CATSEIDRNPGELFF. DNA of the CDR3: TGTGCCACCAGTGAGATTGACAGAAACCCCGGGGAGCTGTTTTTT.

The chain recombines TRBV12-5 with TRBJ2-1; D uncertain. The V gene's germline CDR1 is LGHNT and CDR2 FRNRAP. V was cut by 1 base and J by 4 bases, with 5 bases left in between. CDR3 length equals 13 residues. CDR3 residues: CASGLDYYNEQFF. The CDR3 DNA follows: TGTGCTAGTGGTTTGGACTATTACAATGAGCAGTTCTTC.

V and J are TRBV7-8 and TRBJ2-7; a possible D gene is TRBD2 (5 bases). CDR1 is SGHVS, CDR2 FQNEAQ, per germline. V gave up 1 base and J gave up 5 bases, with 18 bases separating them. The CDR3 has 16 amino acids. The CDR3 sequence: CASSLEAAVVPHEQYF. In DNA form, the CDR3 reads TGTGCCAGCAGCTTAGAGGCAGCGGTGGTTCCCCACGAGCAGTACTTC.

The V call is TRBV7-8, the J call TRBJ2-7; 11 nucleotides align to TRBD2. Germline trimming cut 1 base from V and 2 bases from J; bases unmatched to any gene: 1. Looked up from germline, CDR1 is SGHVS and CDR2 is FQNEAQ. The CDR3 covers 15 residues. Here the CDR3 reads CASSLGLAGTYEQYF. CDR3 coding DNA: TGTGCCAGCAGCTTAGGACTAGCGGGAACCTACGAGCAGTACTTC.

As DNA, the CDR3 is TGTGCCTGGAGTGGGGGGGGAGATGGCTACACCTTC. This gives the protein CAWSGGGDGYTF. V and J are TRBV30 and TRBJ1-2; TRBD1 might be the D (5 bases). V shed 1 base and J shed 6 bases, with 9 bases lying between them. Germline V gives CDR1 GTSNPN, CDR2 SVGIG (reference sequence). CDR3 length: 12 amino acids.

The CDR3 nucleotides are TGTGCCAGCAGTTTACTCCCCCCAGCGGACCTCTCCTACAATGAGCAGTTCTTC. Translation: CASSLLPPADLSYNEQFF. V usage is TRBV27 and J usage is TRBJ2-1; weak D call: TRBD2 (5 bases). The V gene's germline CDR1 is MNHEY and CDR2 SMNVEV (reference sequence). Trimming removed 2 bases at V and 0 bases at J, with 17 bases between. The CDR3 is made up of 18 amino acids.